These 9 T cell receptor beta chains were sequenced from one sample in a study of OX40 agonist ivuxolimab in advanced cancers. Sequenced by immunoSEQ multiplex PCR; TCRdb stores in-frame clones only, minus some. This table holds 77,000 or so clones, more than 80% found once. Specimen: CD4+ or CD8+ T cells sorted from blood, collected in a trial of the OX40 agonist ivuxolimab. These TCRs come from an adult with an advanced solid tumor such as melanoma, head and neck, liver or kidney cancer.

A single count supports this clone. The chain links TRBV5-1 to TRBJ1-3, with unresolved D. The CDR3 runs 14 residues. With 2 bases removed from V and 4 bases from J, the gap between germline ends came to 10 bases. The germline CDR1 and CDR2 sequences are SGHRS and YFSETQ. The chain's CDR3 is CASSLGYTGNTIYF. CDR3 DNA sequence: TGCGCCAGCAGCTTAGGGTACACCGGAAACACCATATATTTT.

This chain uses TRBV27 with TRBJ2-7, with TRBD2 identical over 9 bases. The CDR3 is made up of 14 amino acids. Germline CDR1 and CDR2: MNHEY and SMNVEV (reference sequence). Trimming removed 6 bases from V and 3 bases from J; junction bases left unmatched: 6. CDR3 residues: CASRPRGRGYEQYF. The CDR3 DNA reads as TGTGCCAGCAGGCCTCGCGGGAGGGGCTACGAGCAGTACTTC.

This clone appeared a single time. This chain joins TRBV6-1 and TRBJ2-5; 10 bases fit TRBD2. CDR1 is MNHNS and CDR2 is SASEGT in the germline V gene. The junction had 10 bases not matched to a gene; V was cut back by 4 bases and J by 5 bases. This CDR3 comprises 16 residues. The CDR3, as DNA: TGTGCCAGCAGTGCCCGGGTAGCGGGAGGTCGGGAGACCCAGTACTTC. It codes for CASSARVAGGRETQYF.

The chain is built from TRBV7-6 and TRBJ2-7; D is perhaps TRBD1 (6 bases). The CDR3 sequence is 11 residues long. V lost 4 bases and J 7 bases, leaving 8 bases between the germline ends. Germline CDR1 and CDR2: SGHVS and FNYEAQ. CDR3 loop: CASSSRGEQYF. The CDR3, as DNA: TGTGCCAGCAGCTCGAGGGGGGAGCAGTACTTC.

This sequence joins TRBV12-2 and TRBJ2-1; the table names TRBD2, a call not compared with the DNA. TRBV12-2 has pseudogene status. The CDR3 contains 23 residues. CDR3 in amino acids: CASRFLMRRLAGEGVGPYNEQFF. For the CDR3, the DNA is TGTGCAAGTCGCTTCCTTATGAGGAGACTAGCGGGAGAGGGGGTAGGGCCCTACAATGAGCAGTTCTTC.

The chain recombines TRBV5-1 with TRBJ2-5; no reliable D call. Germline CDR1 and CDR2: SGHRS and YFSETQ. The CDR3 has 10 residues. V was cut by 5 bases and J by 5 bases, with 4 bases left in between. As DNA, the CDR3 is TGCGCCAGCAGGGGGGAGACCCAGTACTTC. The encoded protein is CASRGETQYF. Drawing the rest from reference TRBV5-1 and TRBJ2-5, the complete variable domain is KAGVTQTPRYLIKTRGQQVTLSCSPISGHRSVSWYQQTPGQGLQFLFEYFSETQRNKGNFPGRFSGRQFSNSRSEMNVSTLELGDSALYLCASRGETQYFGPGTRLLVL.

J is TRBJ1-1 and V is TRBV10-3; perhaps TRBD1 as D (5 bases). This CDR3 is 15 amino acids long. The germline V gene encodes CDR1 ENHRY and CDR2 SYGVKD. The germline V and J ends were trimmed by 0 bases and 3 bases, with 11 bases remaining between them. This chain's CDR3 is CAISESPGLDTEAFF. The CDR3 nucleotides are TGTGCCATCAGTGAGTCGCCAGGGTTGGACACTGAAGCTTTCTTT.

The rearrangement links TRBV2 to TRBJ2-7, with 7 bases matching TRBD2. From germline, CDR1 is SNHLY and CDR2 FYNNEI. The CDR3 sequence is 14 residues long. The trim removed 5 bases at V and 3 bases at J, leaving 7 bases unmatched. The CDR3 protein is CASSNPAGVYEQYF. In DNA form, the CDR3 reads TGTGCCAGCAGTAACCCCGCGGGGGTCTACGAGCAGTACTTC.

This chain joins TRBV9 and TRBJ2-5; 9 positions agree with TRBD2. The ends lost 3 bases at V and 0 bases at J; junction bases unmatched: 3. The length of the CDR3 is 15 residues. Germline V CDR1 and CDR2: SGDLS, YYNGEE. The CDR3 region has the DNA TGTGCCAGCAGCGCCGGGACTAGCAACCAAGAGACCCAGTACTTC. Amino acid sequence: CASSAGTSNQETQYF. Drawing the rest from reference TRBV9 and TRBJ2-5, the complete variable domain is DSGVTQTPKHLITATGQRVTLRCSPRSGDLSVYWYQQSLDQGLQFLIQYYNGEERAKGNILERFSAQQFPDLHSELNLSSLELGDSALYFCASSAGTSNQETQYFGPGTRLLVL.